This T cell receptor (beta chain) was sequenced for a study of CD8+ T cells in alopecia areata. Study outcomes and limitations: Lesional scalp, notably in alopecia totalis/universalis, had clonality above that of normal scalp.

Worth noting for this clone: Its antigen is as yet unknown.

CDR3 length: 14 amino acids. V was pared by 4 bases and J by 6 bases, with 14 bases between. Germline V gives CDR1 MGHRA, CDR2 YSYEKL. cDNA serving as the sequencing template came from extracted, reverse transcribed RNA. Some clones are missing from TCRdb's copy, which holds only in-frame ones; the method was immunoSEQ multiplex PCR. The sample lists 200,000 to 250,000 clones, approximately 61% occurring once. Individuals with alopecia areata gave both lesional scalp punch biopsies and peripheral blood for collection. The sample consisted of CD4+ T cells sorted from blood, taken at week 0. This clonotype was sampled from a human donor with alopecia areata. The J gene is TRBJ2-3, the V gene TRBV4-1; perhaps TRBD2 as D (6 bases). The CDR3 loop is CASSPQGLLDTQYF. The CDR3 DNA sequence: TGCGCCAGCAGCCCGCAGGGACTCCTGGATACGCAGTATTTT.